This T cell receptor (beta chain) was documented in a study of CD8 T cells in Susac syndrome. A quantity of roughly 0.5 to 1 ug RNA underwent reverse transcription using random hexamers. TCRdb itself ran the immunoSEQ multiplex PCR reads through MiXCR, one entry per CDR3 protein. The sample has approximately 270,000 distinct CDR3 sequences, just under 95% seen once. The CDR3 has 15 residues. V was clipped by 5 bases and J by 5 bases; unmatched bases: 7. Per germline, CDR1 MNHEY and CDR2 SMNVEV (reference sequence). Sequencing targeted TCR beta in blood CD8+ and CD4+ T cells. This chain joins TRBV27 and TRBJ2-1, with 9 bases aligning to TRBD2. Sequencing was performed on CD4+ T cells from PBMCs. This clonotype was obtained from a human donor with multiple sclerosis. The CDR3 DNA reads TGTGCCAGCAGTACCCCGGGACTAGCTGACAATGAGCAGTTCTTC. It yields the protein CASSTPGLADNEQFF.